Presented here are 10 T cell receptor beta chains from one specimen sequenced in a study of blood T cell repertoires in COVID-19. Repertoires were generated with immunoSEQ multiplex PCR, while TCRdb's copy carries only in-frame clones and drops some. The top ten clones hold about 4.8% of a sample with approximately 210,000 clones, roughly 90% of them seen once. The specimen sequenced was peripheral blood. The receptors stem from a woman aged 40-49 years with acute or convalescent COVID-19.

The chain carries TRBV3-1 (or the pseudogene TRBV3-2) and TRBJ1-2, with 7 bases fitting TRBD1. CDR1 LGHDT and CDR2 YNNKEL come from the germline V gene (reference sequence). The CDR3 contains 15 residues. Trimming removed 4 bases from V and 0 bases from J; junction bases left unmatched: 5. CDR3 bases: TGTGCCAGCAGCCGGGGGACAGATACTAACTATGGCTACACCTTC. This codes for CASSRGTDTNYGYTF.

A remark on this clone: The junction departs from the called germline gene at one end, perhaps through a read error. V gene TRBV27 combines with J gene TRBJ2-3; tentative D call: TRBD1 (6 bases). The CDR3 is 12 amino acids. CDR1 is MNHEY and CDR2 is SMNVEV in the germline V gene (reference sequence). CDR3 sequence: CASSSRTVTQYF. CDR3 in DNA: TGTGCCAGCAGTTCTCGGACAGTTACGCAGTATTTT.

The rearrangement joins TRBV15 to TRBJ1-5; the D is unclear. Germline CDR1 LNHNV, CDR2 YYDKDF (reference sequence). V dropped 6 bases and J dropped 0 bases, with 6 bases sitting between them. The CDR3 loop spans 13 amino acids. In nucleotides, the CDR3 is TGTGCCACCAGGACTAATAGCAATCAGCCCCAGCATTTT. This gives the protein CATRTNSNQPQHF.

V and J are TRBV9 and TRBJ1-1, with TRBD1 identical over 8 bases. Germline V gene lookup returns CDR1 SGDLS and CDR2 YYNGEE. Trimming took 3 bases from V and 3 from J; bases not matched to a gene: 4. This CDR3 spans 14 amino acids. The CDR3 loop is CASSERTGYTEAFF. In DNA form, the CDR3 reads TGTGCCAGCAGCGAGCGGACAGGGTACACTGAAGCTTTCTTT.

The V and J genes are TRBV6-6 and TRBJ1-2; D is perhaps TRBD1 (6 bases). Per the germline V gene, CDR1 is MNHNY and CDR2 is SVGAGI (reference sequence). The CDR3 totals 13 residues. V was trimmed by 9 bases and J by 4 bases, leaving 15 bases between them. CDR3: CARDTGTIYGYTF. The CDR3 nucleotides read TGTGCCAGGGACACAGGGACAATCTATGGCTACACCTTC.

This clone has a single count. The chain carries TRBV5-1 and TRBJ2-3; TRBD2 agrees at 9 bases. V lost 7 bases to trimming and J lost 2 bases; unmatched junction nucleotides: 8. The germline V gene encodes CDR1 SGHRS and CDR2 YFSETQ. CDR3 length: 15 residues. The CDR3 sequence: CASRNLAGDTDTQYF. CDR3 coding DNA: TGCGCCAGCCGGAATTTAGCGGGGGACACAGATACGCAGTATTTT.

The chain recombines TRBV6-5 with TRBJ2-5, with 8 positions matching TRBD1. The CDR3 runs to 15 residues. The V segment lost 6 bases and the J segment 1 base; nucleotides outside the gene matches: 7. Germline-derived CDR1 and CDR2 are MNHEY and SVGAGI. In DNA form, the CDR3 reads TGTGCCAGCAGGCCCATCGGACAGGGCCAAGAGACCCAGTACTTC. As protein: CASRPIGQGQETQYF.

The gene calls are TRBV9 and TRBJ2-1; D is possibly TRBD1 (5 bases). Germline lookup yields CDR1 SGDLS and CDR2 YYNGEE. V lost 3 bases to trimming and J lost 5 bases, with 30 bases between them. The CDR3 length is 20 residues. CDR3 bases: TGTGCCAGCAGCGGGACCCACAGGTTTTCAGGCCCTTCCTACCACAATGAGCAGTTCTTC. Translation gives CASSGTHRFSGPSYHNEQFF.

This clone was seen once. The chain carries TRBV2 and TRBJ2-1; the match to TRBD1 covers 7 bases. This CDR3 contains 13 residues. The germline CDR1 and CDR2 sequences are SNHLY and FYNNEI. With 7 bases clipped from V and 2 bases from J, the junction kept 2 bases outside the gene matches. CDR3 nucleotides: TGTGCCAGCACCACAGGGGCCTACAATGAGCAGTTCTTC. Its protein is CASTTGAYNEQFF. The variable domain in full, completed from reference TRBV2 and TRBJ2-1, reads EPEVTQTPSHQVTQMGQEVILRCVPISNHLYFYWYRQILGQKVEFLVSFYNNEISEKSEIFDDQFSVERPDGSNFTLKIRSTKLEDSAMYFCASTTGAYNEQFFGPGTRLTVL.

CDR3 amino acids: CASTTAPLAGSSYEQYV. DNA for the CDR3: TGTGCCAGCACCACAGCCCCACTAGCGGGGAGCTCCTACGAGCAGTACGTC. J is TRBJ2-7 and V is TRBV5-4; TRBD2 aligns across 10 bases. With V trimmed by 6 bases and J by 0 bases, 12 bases remained unmatched. Germline V gives CDR1 SGHNT, CDR2 YYREEE (reference sequence). The CDR3 runs to 17 residues.